This T cell receptor beta chain was retrieved from a study of long-term antiretroviral therapy in people with HIV. CDR1 and CDR2 (germline): SGHKS, YYEKEE (reference sequence). The J segment lost 3 bases and the V segment lost 3 bases, leaving 12 bases of the junction unmatched. CDR3 length: 16 residues. The assay used was immunoSEQ (version v3.0), run at survey level. TCRdb keeps only in-frame clones here, not all; method: immunoSEQ multiplex PCR. The sample consists of 24,000 or so clones, roughly 78% of them appearing once. The clonotype comes from a woman between 35 and 50 years old with HIV. This rearrangement joins TRBV5-5 to TRBJ2-7; 7 bases align to TRBD2. The specimen comprised unsorted PBMCs, sampled 1.2 years after starting antiretroviral therapy. The CDR3, as DNA: TGTGCCAGCAGCTGGGGGGGGTCCAGAGGGTTCTACGAGCAGTACTTC. Its translation: CASSWGGSRGFYEQYF.